This TCR beta chain appears in the sequencing data of a study of T cells in Graves' hyperthyroidism and ophthalmopathy. Findings and limits, study-wide: Before onset, ophthalmopathy was predicted by the model a median roughly 6.8 months earlier. Blood also held most thyroid clonotypes expanded beyond 0.001.

Researchers amplified the TCR beta CDR3 regions from RNA transcripts. First-round RT-PCR with HTBI primers amplified the TCR CDR3 region. Each CDR3 protein is one row after TCRdb ran MiXCR on the multiplex PCR reads. The sample has 300,000 to 450,000 distinct CDR3 sequences, around 25% seen once. This clonotype was recorded a few times. Its antigen is undetermined. Orbital computed tomography and thyroid ultrasound, together with serum TRAb and thyroxine and clinical symptoms, were used for diagnoses. Fresh 10 ml peripheral blood yielded PBMCs. V lost 5 bases and J 2 bases, leaving 14 bases between the germline ends. The CDR3 totals 15 residues.

The sequence came from a man aged 50 to 60 with Graves' hyperthyroidism. V gene TRBV12-3 or TRBV12-4 combines with J gene TRBJ2-3, with D perhaps given as TRBD1 or TRBD2 (5 bases each). Sequenced sample: blood. CDR3: CASSEGWGYTDTQYF. The CDR3 region has the DNA TGTGCCAGCAGTGAGGGGTGGGGATACACAGATACGCAGTATTTT.